This T cell receptor beta chain stems from a study of T cells in Graves' hyperthyroidism and ophthalmopathy. Study-level points and caveats: Most thyroid clonotypes expanded above 0.001 were also detected in blood. A model of 13 V-J features distinguished ophthalmopathy from stable hyperthyroidism.

Regions amplified from RNA transcripts were the TCR beta CDR3 regions. HTBI primers were the set used in a first-round RT-PCR of the TCR CDR3. MiXCR was run by TCRdb on the multiplex PCR reads, yielding one entry per CDR3 protein. The data contain about 680,000 distinct CDR3 sequences, over 35% of them singletons. Each patient was aged 18 to 65 and had newly diagnosed hyperthyroidism of under 2 months' duration. The study based diagnoses on clinical symptoms, serum thyroxine and TRAb, thyroid ultrasound and orbital computed tomography. With regard to this clonotype: Its antigen is as yet unknown.

This CDR3 spans 15 amino acids. Germline trimming cut 5 bases from V and 6 bases from J; bases unmatched to any gene: 5. The specimen sequenced was blood. The chain recombines TRBV12-3 or TRBV12-4 with TRBJ1-5; 12 positions match TRBD1. The TCR originated in a woman aged 40 to 50 with Graves' hyperthyroidism. The CDR3 spells CASSPGQGAIQPQHF. CDR3 nucleotides: TGTGCCAGCAGTCCGGGACAGGGGGCTATTCAGCCCCAGCATTTT.